This T cell receptor beta chain came from a study of blood T cell repertoires in COVID-19. Study as a whole: The United States, Italy and Spain provided the acute and convalescent COVID-19 samples.

The germline V gene has CDR1 MGHRA and CDR2 YSYEKL. There are 13 residues in the CDR3. The V end lost 0 bases, the J end lost 4 bases, and 4 bases lay between the germline ends. The age range of participants was about 18 to 100 years, with residence in roughly 25 US areas. Clones were read by immunoSEQ multiplex PCR, and TCRdb kept only the in-frame ones, dropping some. Of some 220,000 clones listed, more than 80% are singletons. The TCR originated in a woman aged 40-49 years with acute COVID-19. The specimen was PBMCs or T cells enriched from blood (not recorded which). The chain recombines TRBV4-1 with TRBJ2-1; unclear D gene. The CDR3 DNA follows: TGCGCCAGCAGCCAAGAATCGTACAATGAGCAGTTCTTC. Amino acid sequence: CASSQESYNEQFF.